These 6 T cell receptor beta chains were all obtained from the same sample, sequenced in a study of blood T cell repertoires in COVID-19. Clones were read by immunoSEQ multiplex PCR, and TCRdb kept only the in-frame ones, dropping some. Of tens of thousands of clones listed, roughly 90% were seen once; the top ten hold less than 20%. Input material: peripheral blood. The source of these receptors is a man aged 55 to 70 with active COVID-19.

V is TRBV3-1 (or the pseudogene TRBV3-2) and J is TRBJ1-1; D is ambiguous. The CDR3 sequence is 15 residues long. CDR1 and CDR2 (germline): LGHDT, YNNKEL (reference sequence). V was cut by 1 base and J by 0 bases, with 9 bases left in between. CDR3 bases: TGTGCCAGCAGCCAAGGGTACAGATTGAACACTGAAGCTTTCTTT. It translates to CASSQGYRLNTEAFF.

This clone turned up a few times. The chain joins TRBV6-6 to TRBJ2-7, with D possibly TRBD2 on 5 matching bases. The CDR3 is 13 residues long. Trimming pared 7 bases from V and 1 base from J, leaving 11 bases between. CDR1 and CDR2 (germline): MNHNY, SVGAGI (reference sequence). The CDR3 nucleotides are TGTGCCAGCACAAACGGAGGTTCCTACGAGCAGTACTTC. Protein: CASTNGGSYEQYF.

The V gene is TRBV19, the J gene TRBJ1-3, with D unclear. Germline V lookup: CDR1 LNHDA, CDR2 SQIVND (reference sequence). The V and J ends lost 10 bases and 1 base respectively, with 17 bases between them. The CDR3 is 15 residues long. CDR3 sequence reads: CATGPTGRSGNTIYF. The CDR3 nucleotides are TGTGCCACTGGCCCTACTGGGAGGTCTGGAAACACCATATATTTT.

This clone was recorded only once. This CDR3 is CASGLEGHANTEAFF. The CDR3 coding sequence is TGTGCTAGTGGTTTGGAAGGACATGCTAACACTGAAGCTTTCTTT. The chain links TRBV12-5 to TRBJ1-1; D possibly corresponds to TRBD1 (5 bases). The ends were cut back, 1 base at V and 2 bases at J, with 11 bases in the middle. The CDR3 has 15 residues. Germline lookup yields CDR1 LGHNT and CDR2 FRNRAP.

This sequence joins TRBV6-5 and TRBJ1-4; D call uncertain. V lost 9 bases and J lost 7, with 15 bases in between. The CDR3 extends over 13 amino acids. Germline V gives CDR1 MNHEY, CDR2 SVGAGI. The CDR3: CASGVVSVEKLFF. CDR3 nucleotide sequence: TGTGCCAGTGGCGTAGTCAGCGTTGAAAAACTGTTTTTT.

The J gene is TRBJ1-2, the V gene TRBV3-1 (or the pseudogene TRBV3-2), with TRBD1 identical over 10 bases. The CDR3 loop spans 15 amino acids. The V segment lost 3 bases and the J segment 8 bases; nucleotides outside the gene matches: 9. CDR1 LGHDT and CDR2 YNNKEL come from the germline V gene (reference sequence). Written as DNA, the CDR3 is TGTGCCAGCAGCCACGGGGACAGGGGATTTGGAGGCTACACCTTC. Protein sequence: CASSHGDRGFGGYTF.